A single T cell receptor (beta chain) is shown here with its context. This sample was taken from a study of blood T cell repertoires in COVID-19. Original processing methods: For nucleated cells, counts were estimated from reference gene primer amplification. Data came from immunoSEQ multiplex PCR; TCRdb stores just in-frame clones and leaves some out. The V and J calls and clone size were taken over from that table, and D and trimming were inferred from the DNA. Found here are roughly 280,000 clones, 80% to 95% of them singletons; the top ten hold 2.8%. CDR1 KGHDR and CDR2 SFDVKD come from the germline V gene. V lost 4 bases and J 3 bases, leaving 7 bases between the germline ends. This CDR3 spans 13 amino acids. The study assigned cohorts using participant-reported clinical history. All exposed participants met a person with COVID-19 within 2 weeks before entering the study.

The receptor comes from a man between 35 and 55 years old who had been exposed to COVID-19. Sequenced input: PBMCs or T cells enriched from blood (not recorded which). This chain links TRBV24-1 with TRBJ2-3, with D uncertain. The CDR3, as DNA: TGTGCCACCAGTGACCCTCCGACAGATACGCAGTATTTT. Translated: CATSDPPTDTQYF.